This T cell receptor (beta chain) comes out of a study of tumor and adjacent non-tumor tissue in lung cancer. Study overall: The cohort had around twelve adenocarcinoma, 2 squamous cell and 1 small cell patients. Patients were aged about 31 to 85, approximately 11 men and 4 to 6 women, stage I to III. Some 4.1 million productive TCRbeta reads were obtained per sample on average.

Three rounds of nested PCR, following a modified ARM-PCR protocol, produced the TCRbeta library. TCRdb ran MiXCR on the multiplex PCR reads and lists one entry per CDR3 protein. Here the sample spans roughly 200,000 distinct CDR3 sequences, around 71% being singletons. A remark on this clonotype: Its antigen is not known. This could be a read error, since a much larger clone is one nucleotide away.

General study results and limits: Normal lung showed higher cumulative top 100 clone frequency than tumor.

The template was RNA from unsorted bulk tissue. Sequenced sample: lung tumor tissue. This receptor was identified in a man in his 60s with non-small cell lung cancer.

CDR3 coding DNA: TGCAGTGCCACACCGGCGGTAGCCGCCCAAGAGACCCAGTACTTC. This translates into CSATPAVAAQETQYF. This chain uses TRBV20-1 with TRBJ2-5; no clear D gene. The CDR3 spans 15 residues. Trimming left V 6 bases short and J 1 base short, with 18 bases between. Germline CDR1 reads DFQATT; CDR2 reads SNEGSKA (reference sequence).